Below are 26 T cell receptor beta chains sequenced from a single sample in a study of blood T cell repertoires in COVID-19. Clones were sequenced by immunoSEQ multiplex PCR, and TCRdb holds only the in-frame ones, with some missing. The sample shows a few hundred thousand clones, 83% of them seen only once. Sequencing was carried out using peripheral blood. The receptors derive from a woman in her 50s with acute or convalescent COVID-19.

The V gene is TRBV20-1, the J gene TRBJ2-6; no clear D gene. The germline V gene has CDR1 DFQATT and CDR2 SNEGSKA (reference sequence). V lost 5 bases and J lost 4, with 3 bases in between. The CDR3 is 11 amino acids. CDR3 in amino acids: CSAAGANVLTF. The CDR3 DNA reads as TGCAGTGCTGCGGGGGCCAACGTCCTGACTTTC.

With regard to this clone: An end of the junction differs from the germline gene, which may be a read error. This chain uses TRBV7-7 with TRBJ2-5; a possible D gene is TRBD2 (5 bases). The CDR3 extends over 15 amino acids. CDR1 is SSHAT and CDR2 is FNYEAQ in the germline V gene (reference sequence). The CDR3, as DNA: TGTGCTAGCAGCTTTCGTTCGGGGTACCAAGAGACCCAGTACTTC. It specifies CASSFRSGYQETQYF.

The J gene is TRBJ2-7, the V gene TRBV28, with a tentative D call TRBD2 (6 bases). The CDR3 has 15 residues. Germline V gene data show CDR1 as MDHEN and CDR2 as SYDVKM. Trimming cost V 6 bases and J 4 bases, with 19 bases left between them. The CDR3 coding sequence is TGTGCCAGCAGACCGACGGGAGTCACCAGGTACGAGCAGTACTTC. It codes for CASRPTGVTRYEQYF.

The CDR3: CASRPPGGGGYTF. The CDR3 DNA reads TGTGCCAGCCGACCCCCAGGGGGAGGTGGCTACACCTTC. The chain joins TRBV12-3 or TRBV12-4 to TRBJ1-2; 7 bases align to TRBD1. Germline trimming cut 8 bases from V and 7 bases from J; bases unmatched to any gene: 10. The CDR3 has 13 residues.

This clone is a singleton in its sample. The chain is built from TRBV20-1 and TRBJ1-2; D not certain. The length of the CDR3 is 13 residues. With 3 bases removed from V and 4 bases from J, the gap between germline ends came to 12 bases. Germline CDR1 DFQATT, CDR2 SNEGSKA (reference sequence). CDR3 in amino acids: CSASEEGGYGYTF. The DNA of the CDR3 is TGCAGTGCTAGTGAGGAGGGCGGCTATGGCTACACCTTC.

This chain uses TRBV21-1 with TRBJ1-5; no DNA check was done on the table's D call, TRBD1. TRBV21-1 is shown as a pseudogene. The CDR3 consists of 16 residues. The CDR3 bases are TGTGCCAGCAGCTTCTCCGGACAGAAAGGGGCTCAGCCCCAGCATTTT. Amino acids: CASSFSGQKGAQPQHF.

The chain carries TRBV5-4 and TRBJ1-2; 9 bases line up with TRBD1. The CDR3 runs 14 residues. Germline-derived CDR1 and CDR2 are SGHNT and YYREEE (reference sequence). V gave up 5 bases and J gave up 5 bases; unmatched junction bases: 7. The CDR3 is CASSGQGRGYGYTF. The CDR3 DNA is TGTGCCAGCAGTGGACAGGGGCGGGGGTATGGCTACACCTTC.

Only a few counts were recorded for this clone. CDR3 sequence reads: CASSHSSGTGGLGNQPQHF. CDR3 nucleotides: TGTGCCAGCAGCCATTCCTCCGGGACAGGGGGTTTGGGCAATCAGCCCCAGCATTTT. The rearrangement uses TRBV3-1 (or the pseudogene TRBV3-2) and TRBJ1-5; TRBD1 matches 11 bases. Germline loops: CDR1 LGHDT, CDR2 YNNKEL (reference sequence). The CDR3 has 19 amino acids. V trimming: 3 bases; J trimming: 2 bases; junction bases outside the gene matches: 12.

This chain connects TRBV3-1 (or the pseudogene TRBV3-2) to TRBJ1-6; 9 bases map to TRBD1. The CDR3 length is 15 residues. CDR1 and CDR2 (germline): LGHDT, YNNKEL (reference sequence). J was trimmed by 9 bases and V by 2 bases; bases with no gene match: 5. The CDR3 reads CASSQRDRVASPLHF. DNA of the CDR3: TGTGCCAGCAGCCAACGGGACAGGGTAGCTTCACCCCTCCACTTT.

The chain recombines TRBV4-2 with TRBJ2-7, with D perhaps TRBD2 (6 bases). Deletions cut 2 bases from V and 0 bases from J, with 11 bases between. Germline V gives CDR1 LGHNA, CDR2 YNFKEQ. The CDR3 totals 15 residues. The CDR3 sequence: CASSQIAGSSYEQYF. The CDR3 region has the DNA TGTGCCAGCAGCCAAATTGCGGGAAGCTCCTACGAGCAGTACTTC.

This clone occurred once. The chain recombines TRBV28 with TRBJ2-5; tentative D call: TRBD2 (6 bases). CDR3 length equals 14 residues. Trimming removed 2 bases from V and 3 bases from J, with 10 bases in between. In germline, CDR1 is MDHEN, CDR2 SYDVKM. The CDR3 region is CASSLPGVKETQYF. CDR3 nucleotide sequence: TGTGCCAGCAGTTTACCGGGAGTGAAAGAGACCCAGTACTTC.

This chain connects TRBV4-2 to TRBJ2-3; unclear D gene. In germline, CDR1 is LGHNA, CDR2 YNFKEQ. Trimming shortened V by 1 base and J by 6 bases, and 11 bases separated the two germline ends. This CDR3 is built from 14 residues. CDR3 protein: CASSQGTKKDTQYF. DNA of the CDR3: TGTGCCAGCAGCCAAGGTACTAAGAAGGATACGCAGTATTTT.

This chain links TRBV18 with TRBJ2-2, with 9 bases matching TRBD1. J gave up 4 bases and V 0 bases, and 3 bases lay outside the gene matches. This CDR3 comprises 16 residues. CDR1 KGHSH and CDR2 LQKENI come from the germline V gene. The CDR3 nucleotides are TGTGCCAGCTCACCACCGGGACAGGGAGGCACCGGGGAGCTGTTTTTT. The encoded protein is CASSPPGQGGTGELFF.

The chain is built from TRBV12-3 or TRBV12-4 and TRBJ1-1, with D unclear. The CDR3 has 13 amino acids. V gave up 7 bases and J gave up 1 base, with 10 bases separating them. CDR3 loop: CASTSPPNTEAFF. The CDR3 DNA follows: TGTGCCAGCACCTCCCCTCCGAACACTGAAGCTTTCTTT.

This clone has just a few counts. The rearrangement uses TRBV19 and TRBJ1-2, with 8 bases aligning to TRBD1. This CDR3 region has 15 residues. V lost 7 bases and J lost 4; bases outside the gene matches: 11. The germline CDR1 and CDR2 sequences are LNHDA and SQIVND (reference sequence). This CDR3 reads CASIGTGNSVYGYTF. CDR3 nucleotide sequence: TGTGCCAGTATCGGGACAGGCAATTCCGTCTATGGCTACACCTTC. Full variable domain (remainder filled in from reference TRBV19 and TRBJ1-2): DGGITQSPKYLFRKEGQNVTLSCEQNLNHDAMYWYRQDPGQGLRLIYYSQIVNDFQKGDIAEGYSVSREKKESFPLTVTSAQKNPTAFYLCASIGTGNSVYGYTFGSGTRLTVV.

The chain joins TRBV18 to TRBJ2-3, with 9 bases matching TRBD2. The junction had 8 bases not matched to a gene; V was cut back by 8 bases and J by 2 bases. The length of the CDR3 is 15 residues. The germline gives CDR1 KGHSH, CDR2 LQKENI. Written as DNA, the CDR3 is TGTGCCAGCGGCTGGACTAGCGCGGACACAGATACGCAGTATTTT. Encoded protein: CASGWTSADTDTQYF.

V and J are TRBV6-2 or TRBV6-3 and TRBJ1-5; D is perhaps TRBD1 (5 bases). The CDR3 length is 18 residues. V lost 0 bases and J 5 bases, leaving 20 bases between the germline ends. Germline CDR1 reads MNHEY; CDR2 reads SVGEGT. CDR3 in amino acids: CASSYSTSFGGRHQPQHF. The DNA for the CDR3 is TGTGCCAGCAGTTACTCGACGTCGTTCGGGGGAAGGCATCAGCCCCAGCATTTT.

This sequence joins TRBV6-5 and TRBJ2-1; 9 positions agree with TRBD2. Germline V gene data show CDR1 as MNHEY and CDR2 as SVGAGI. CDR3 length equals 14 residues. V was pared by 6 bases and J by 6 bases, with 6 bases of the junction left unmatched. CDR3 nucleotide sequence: TGTGCCAGCAGGAGGGCGGGGGGGCGCAATGAGCAGTTCTTC. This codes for CASRRAGGRNEQFF.

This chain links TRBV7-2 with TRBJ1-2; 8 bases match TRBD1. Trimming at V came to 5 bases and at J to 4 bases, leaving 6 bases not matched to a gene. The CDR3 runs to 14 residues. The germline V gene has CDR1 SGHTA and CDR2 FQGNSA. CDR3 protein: CASSPFQGAYGYTF. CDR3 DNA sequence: TGTGCCAGCAGCCCATTTCAGGGGGCCTATGGCTACACCTTC.

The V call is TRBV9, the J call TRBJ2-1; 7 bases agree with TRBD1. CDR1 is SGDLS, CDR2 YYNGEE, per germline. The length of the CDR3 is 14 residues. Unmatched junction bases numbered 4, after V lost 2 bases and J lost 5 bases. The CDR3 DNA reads TGTGCCAGCAGCGTGGGGACAGCAAACAATGAGCAGTTCTTC. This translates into CASSVGTANNEQFF.

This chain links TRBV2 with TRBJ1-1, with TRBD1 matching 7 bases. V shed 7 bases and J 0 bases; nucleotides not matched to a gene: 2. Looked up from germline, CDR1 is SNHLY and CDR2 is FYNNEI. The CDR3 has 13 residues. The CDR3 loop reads CASTGQMNTEAFF. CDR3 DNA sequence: TGTGCCAGCACGGGACAGATGAACACTGAAGCTTTCTTT.

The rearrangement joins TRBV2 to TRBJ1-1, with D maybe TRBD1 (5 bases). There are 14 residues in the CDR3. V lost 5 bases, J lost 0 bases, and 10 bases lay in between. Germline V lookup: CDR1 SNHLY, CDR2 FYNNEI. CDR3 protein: CASSQGSMNTEAFF. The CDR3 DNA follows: TGTGCCAGCAGTCAGGGCAGCATGAACACTGAAGCTTTCTTT. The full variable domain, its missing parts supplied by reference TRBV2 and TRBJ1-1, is EPEVTQTPSHQVTQMGQEVILRCVPISNHLYFYWYRQILGQKVEFLVSFYNNEISEKSEIFDDQFSVERPDGSNFTLKIRSTKLEDSAMYFCASSQGSMNTEAFFGQGTRLTVV.

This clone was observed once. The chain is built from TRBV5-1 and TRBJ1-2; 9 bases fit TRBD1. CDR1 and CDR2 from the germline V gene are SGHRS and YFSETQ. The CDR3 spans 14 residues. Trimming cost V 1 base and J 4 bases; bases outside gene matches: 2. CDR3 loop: CASSLTQGAYGYTF. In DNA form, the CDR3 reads TGCGCCAGCAGCTTGACACAGGGGGCCTATGGCTACACCTTC.

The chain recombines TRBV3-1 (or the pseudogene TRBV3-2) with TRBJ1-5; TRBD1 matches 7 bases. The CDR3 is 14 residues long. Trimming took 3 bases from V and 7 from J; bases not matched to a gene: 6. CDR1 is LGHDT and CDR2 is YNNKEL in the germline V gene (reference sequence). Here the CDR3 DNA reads TGTGCCAGCAGCCATGGACAGGTGGGACAGCCCCAGCATTTT. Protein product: CASSHGQVGQPQHF.

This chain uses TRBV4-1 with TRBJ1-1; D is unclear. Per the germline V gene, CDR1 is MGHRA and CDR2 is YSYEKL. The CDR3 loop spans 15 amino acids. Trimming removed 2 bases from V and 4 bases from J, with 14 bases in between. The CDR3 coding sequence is TGCGCCAGCAGCCAAAGTCAGGTGTCGACCACTGAAGCTTTCTTT. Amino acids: CASSQSQVSTTEAFF.

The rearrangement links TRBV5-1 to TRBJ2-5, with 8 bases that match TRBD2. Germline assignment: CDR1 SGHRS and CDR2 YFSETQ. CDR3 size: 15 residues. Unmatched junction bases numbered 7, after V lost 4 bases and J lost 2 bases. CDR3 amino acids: CASSNPGLGQETQYF. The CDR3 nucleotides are TGCGCCAGCAGCAATCCGGGACTAGGACAAGAGACCCAGTACTTC.